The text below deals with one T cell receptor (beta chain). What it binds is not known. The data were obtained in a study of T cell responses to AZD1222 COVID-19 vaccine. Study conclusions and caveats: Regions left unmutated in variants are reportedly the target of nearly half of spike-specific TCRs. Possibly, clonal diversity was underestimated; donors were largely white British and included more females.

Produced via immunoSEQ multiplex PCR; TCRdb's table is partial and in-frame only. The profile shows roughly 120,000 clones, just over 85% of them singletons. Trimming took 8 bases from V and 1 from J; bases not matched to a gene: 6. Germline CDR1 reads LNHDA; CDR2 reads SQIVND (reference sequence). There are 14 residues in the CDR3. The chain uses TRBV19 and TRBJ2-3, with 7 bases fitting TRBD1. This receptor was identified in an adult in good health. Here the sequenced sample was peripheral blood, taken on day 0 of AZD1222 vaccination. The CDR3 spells CASSDRVGTDTQYF. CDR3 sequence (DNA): TGTGCCAGTTCTGACAGGGTCGGCACAGATACGCAGTATTTT.